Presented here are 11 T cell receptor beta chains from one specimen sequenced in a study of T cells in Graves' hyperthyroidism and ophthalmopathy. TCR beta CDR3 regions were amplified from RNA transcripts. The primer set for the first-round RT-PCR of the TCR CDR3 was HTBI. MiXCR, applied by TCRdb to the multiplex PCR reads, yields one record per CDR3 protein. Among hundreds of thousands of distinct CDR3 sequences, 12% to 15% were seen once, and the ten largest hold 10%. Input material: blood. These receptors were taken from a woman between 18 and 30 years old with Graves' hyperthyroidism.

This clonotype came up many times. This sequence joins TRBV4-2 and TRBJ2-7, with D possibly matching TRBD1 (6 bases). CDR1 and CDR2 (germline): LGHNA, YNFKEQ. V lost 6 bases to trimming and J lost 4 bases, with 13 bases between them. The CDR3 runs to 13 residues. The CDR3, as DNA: TGTGCCAGCAGTCAGGACAGTCCTTACGAGCAGTACTTC. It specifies CASSQDSPYEQYF.

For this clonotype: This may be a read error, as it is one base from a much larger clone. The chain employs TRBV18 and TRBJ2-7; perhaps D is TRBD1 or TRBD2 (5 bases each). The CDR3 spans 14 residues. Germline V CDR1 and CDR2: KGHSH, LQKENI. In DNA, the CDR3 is TGTGCCAGCTCACCACCCGCAGGGACCCACGAGCAGCACTTC. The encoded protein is CASSPPAGTHEQHF.

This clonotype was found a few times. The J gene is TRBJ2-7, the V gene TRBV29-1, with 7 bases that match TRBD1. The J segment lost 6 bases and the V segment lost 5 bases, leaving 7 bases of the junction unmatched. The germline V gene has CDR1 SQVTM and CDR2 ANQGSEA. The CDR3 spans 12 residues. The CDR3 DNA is TGCAGCGTTACAGGGGCCGTGAGCGAGCAGTACTTC. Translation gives CSVTGAVSEQYF.

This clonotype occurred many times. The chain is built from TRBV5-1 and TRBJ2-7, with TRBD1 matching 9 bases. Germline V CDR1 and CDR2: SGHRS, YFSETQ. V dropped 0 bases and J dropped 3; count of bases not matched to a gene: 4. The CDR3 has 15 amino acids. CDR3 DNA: TGCGCCAGCAGCTTGGGGACAGGGGCCTTCTACGAGCAGTACTTC. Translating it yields CASSLGTGAFYEQYF.

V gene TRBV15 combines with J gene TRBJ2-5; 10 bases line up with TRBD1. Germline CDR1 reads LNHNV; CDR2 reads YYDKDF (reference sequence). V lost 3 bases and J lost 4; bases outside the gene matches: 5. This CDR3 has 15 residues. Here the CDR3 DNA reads TGTGCCACCAGCAGGGACAGGGGGACCCGAGAGACCCAGTACTTC. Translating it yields CATSRDRGTRETQYF.

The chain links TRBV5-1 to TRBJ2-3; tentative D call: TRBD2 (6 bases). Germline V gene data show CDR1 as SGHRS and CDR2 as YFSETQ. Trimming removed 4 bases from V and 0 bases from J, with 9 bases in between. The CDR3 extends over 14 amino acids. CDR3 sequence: CASSAGPSTDTQYF. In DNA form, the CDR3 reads TGCGCCAGCAGCGCGGGACCCAGCACAGATACGCAGTATTTT.

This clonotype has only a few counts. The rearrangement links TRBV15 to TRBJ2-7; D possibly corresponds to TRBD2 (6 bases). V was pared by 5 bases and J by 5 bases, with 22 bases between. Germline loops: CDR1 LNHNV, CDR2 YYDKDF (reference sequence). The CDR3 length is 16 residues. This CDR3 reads CATSQRRDSPWNEQYF. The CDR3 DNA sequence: TGTGCCACCAGCCAGAGGCGGGACTCCCCGTGGAACGAGCAGTACTTC.

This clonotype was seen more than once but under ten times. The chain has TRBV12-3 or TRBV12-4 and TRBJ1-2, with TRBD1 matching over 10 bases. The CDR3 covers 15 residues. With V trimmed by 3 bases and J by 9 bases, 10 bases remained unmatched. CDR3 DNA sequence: TGTGCCAGCAGTTTGACAGGGGGCGCTTCTATGCGCTACACCTTC. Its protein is CASSLTGGASMRYTF.

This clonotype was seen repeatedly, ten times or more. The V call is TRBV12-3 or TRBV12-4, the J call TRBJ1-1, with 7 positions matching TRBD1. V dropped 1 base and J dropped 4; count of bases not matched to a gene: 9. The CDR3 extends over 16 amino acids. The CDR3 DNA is TGTGCCAGCAGTTTAGAGTTTGTAGGGACAGCCACTGAAGCTTTCTTT. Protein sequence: CASSLEFVGTATEAFF.

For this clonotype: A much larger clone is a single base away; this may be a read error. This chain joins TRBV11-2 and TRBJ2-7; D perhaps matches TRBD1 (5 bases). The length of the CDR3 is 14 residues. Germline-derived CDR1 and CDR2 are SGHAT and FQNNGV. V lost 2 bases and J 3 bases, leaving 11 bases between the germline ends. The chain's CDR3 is CASSLIWGNYEQYF. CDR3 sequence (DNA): TGTGCCAGCAGCTTAATATGGGGCAACTACGAGCAGTACTTC.

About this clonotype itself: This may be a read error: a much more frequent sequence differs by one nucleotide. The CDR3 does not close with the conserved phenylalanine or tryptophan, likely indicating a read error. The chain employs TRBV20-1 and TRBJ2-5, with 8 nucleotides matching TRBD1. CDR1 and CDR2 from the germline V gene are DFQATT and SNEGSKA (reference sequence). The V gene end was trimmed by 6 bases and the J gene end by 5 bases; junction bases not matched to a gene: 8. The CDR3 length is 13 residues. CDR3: CSATTGDKETQYL. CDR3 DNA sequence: TGCAGTGCAACGACAGGGGATAAGGAGACCCAGTACTTA.